Reported below is one T cell receptor beta chain. It has no known antigen specificity. Base qualities were left out, and no much larger clone turns up one base away. This sample was included in a study of blood T cell repertoires in COVID-19 (dated by TCRdb to 2020 to 2021). For context, the study as a whole: Samples from collaborators originated in the United States, Italy and Spain and spanned both the acute and convalescent phases of COVID-19. The prospective study material was composed of cDNA or gDNA derived from T cells, B-cell-depleted T cells, or PBMCs. The dataset comprised deeply sampled blood TCRbeta repertoires from subjects exposed to, actively infected with, or recovered from COVID-19. The repertoires were released in a freely available public database meant as a resource for research on the immune response to SARS-CoV-2. Samples came from the ongoing ImmuneRACE study (first 160 participants) plus 1,254 subjects from 6 global collaborators. The sample metadata nearly always contained a de-identified subject ID, COVID-19 status, age in years and sex. Where HLA class I and class II types were available, the types were taken from metadata supplied by the sample provider, not from assay-based typing.

Whole blood was collected in K2EDTA tubes by collaborating institutions according to the institutions' own protocols. Collaborator samples were shipped for TCRbeta analysis as frozen whole blood, isolated PBMCs, or DNA extracted from either sample type. The CDR3, cysteine through phenylalanine, is 14 amino acids long. Here the CDR3 DNA is all that survives: 42 bases in frame from base 1. V was cut back by 5 bases and J by 5 bases, leaving a gap of 15 bases between them. Based on the germline V gene, the CDR1 and CDR2 sequences are MNHEY and SVGAGI. The immunoSEQ Assay, a bias-controlled multiplex PCR, was used to amplify TCRbeta CDR3 regions from genomic DNA. In the source study's methods: The number of nucleated cells in each sample was estimated by amplification of reference gene primers within the assay. To quantify the absolute abundance of each unique TCRbeta CDR3 rearrangement, sequence reads were collapsed and filtered. Productive Simpson clonality was computed per sample as the square root of Simpson's diversity index over productive rearrangements. TCRdb carries this immuneACCESS record with in-frame sequences only. Its versions omit some clonotypes, under half of them owing to an unresolved V gene in the studies checked, with the rest unexplained. V, J and clone size were drawn from that table, and D and trimming were deduced from the DNA. In all, the sample holds more than 100,000 clones, and approximately 89% of those were seen once. About 15% of the sample is in the top ten clones.

The study at large found these results: The amount of clinical and demographic metadata varied by source and participant and was provided uncurated.

The TCR originated in a woman older than 75 in a cohort sampled during active COVID-19. The sample was peripheral blood. In this chain, TRBV6-5 is recombined with TRBJ1-1; the D gene is possibly TRBD1, with 6 bases matching. This receptor carries the CDR3 CASSIAGGPTEAFF. The bases read TGTGCCAGCAGTATCGCCGGGGGGCCAACTGAAGCTTTCTTT.